This T cell receptor (beta chain) was obtained from a study of regulatory T cells in long-lasting Graves disease. Relying on iRepertoire HTBI primers and Arm-PCR of CDR3 regions, the team built TCR beta libraries. TCRdb fed the multiplex PCR reads into MiXCR, producing one record per CDR3 protein. The profile shows 550,000 or so distinct CDR3 sequences, about 12% of them singletons. Sample time point: newly diagnosed GD, antithyroid drugs for less than 3 months. With RNA extracted from PBMCs as input, the TCR library was made. The study's findings and limits: Analysis covered peripheral blood alone, not thyroid tissue.

CDR1 and CDR2 (germline): LNHDA, SQIVND (reference sequence). The junction had 3 bases not matched to a gene; V was cut back by 5 bases and J by 7 bases. The CDR3 contains 12 residues. This clonotype was counted ten times or more. The antigen is unknown. The data were also submitted as part of a second study, on T cells in Graves' hyperthyroidism and ophthalmopathy. Per that study: The diagnostic basis comprised clinical symptoms, serum thyroxine and TRAb, thyroid ultrasound and orbital computed tomography. With the HTBI primer set, the TCR CDR3 went through a first round of RT-PCR. Most thyroid clonotypes that were expanded above 0.001 also turned up in blood.

Sequencing used peripheral blood mononuclear cells (PBMCs), obtained at new diagnosis, from a patient treated with antithyroid drugs. The V call is TRBV19, the J call TRBJ1-2, with TRBD1 matching 8 bases. The sequence came from a young woman with Graves disease. CDR3 sequence: CASSRTGSGYTF. The CDR3 nucleotides are TGTGCCAGTAGTCGGACAGGGAGTGGCTACACCTTC.